The 19 T cell receptor beta chains reported below all come from one sample, sequenced in a study of PD-L1 blockade in urothelial cancer. As for time point: pretreatment peripheral blood. Libraries were prepared by immunoSEQ multiplex PCR; TCRdb keeps only in-frame clonotypes and omits some of them. The repertoire holds some 57,000 clones, roughly 80% seen once, with approximately 1.5% in the top ten. The specimen was PBMCs, collected around atezolizumab (anti-PD-L1) treatment. The receptors were sampled from a man over 45 with urothelial cancer.

The chain is built from TRBV5-1 and TRBJ2-7, with 8 bases lining up with TRBD2. The CDR3 is 14 residues long. V was clipped by 1 base and J by 6 bases; unmatched bases: 6. Germline assignment: CDR1 SGHRS and CDR2 YFSETQ. Written as DNA, the CDR3 is TGCGCCAGCAGCTTGCCTGGACTAGCTTTCGAGCAGTACTTC. Translated: CASSLPGLAFEQYF.

V usage is TRBV30 and J usage is TRBJ1-2; 8 nucleotides align to TRBD1. The CDR3 totals 15 residues. The germline V gene encodes CDR1 GTSNPN and CDR2 SVGIG (reference sequence). Trimming at V came to 1 base and at J to 0 bases, leaving 4 bases not matched to a gene. CDR3 DNA sequence: TGTGCCTGGAGTGCCGGGACAGGCTCTAACTATGGCTACACCTTC. Translating gives CAWSAGTGSNYGYTF.

The chain couples TRBV5-1 to TRBJ2-2, with 7 bases fitting TRBD2. The V gene end was trimmed by 0 bases and the J gene end by 4 bases; junction bases not matched to a gene: 3. The germline V gene encodes CDR1 SGHRS and CDR2 YFSETQ. The CDR3 loop spans 15 amino acids. DNA of the CDR3: TGCGCCAGCAGCTTGGGCGGGGGAACCACCGGGGAGCTGTTTTTT. Amino acid sequence: CASSLGGGTTGELFF.

This chain joins TRBV10-2 and TRBJ2-3; 8 bases are a match to TRBD1. V shed 0 bases, J shed 8 bases, and the junction held 10 bases outside the gene matches. CDR1 and CDR2 (germline): WSHSY, SAAADI. CDR3 length equals 16 residues. In nucleotides, the CDR3 is TGCGCCAGCAGTGAGTCGACAGGGGTTGGGCCCGTTACGCAGTATTTT. Its translation: CASSESTGVGPVTQYF.

The V gene is TRBV7-2, the J gene TRBJ2-5; TRBD1 aligns across 7 bases. CDR1 is SGHTA and CDR2 is FQGNSA in the germline V gene. The CDR3 has 15 amino acids. V shed 5 bases, J shed 2 bases, and the junction held 8 bases outside the gene matches. CDR3 region: CASSVPGQPQETQYF. Written as DNA, the CDR3 is TGTGCCAGCAGCGTTCCGGGACAGCCTCAAGAGACCCAGTACTTC.

The V gene is TRBV2, the J gene TRBJ1-1, with 10 positions matching TRBD1. This CDR3 region has 14 residues. Trimming at V came to 4 bases and at J to 5 bases, leaving 4 bases not matched to a gene. From germline, CDR1 is SNHLY and CDR2 FYNNEI. The CDR3 loop reads CASSVRDRGTEAFF. For the CDR3, the DNA is TGTGCCAGCAGTGTACGGGACAGGGGTACTGAAGCTTTCTTT.

The chain recombines TRBV6-6 with TRBJ2-2; maybe TRBD2 (7 bases). V shed 2 bases and J shed 7 bases, with 17 bases lying between them. This CDR3 spans 16 amino acids. Germline V gives CDR1 MNHNY, CDR2 SVGAGI (reference sequence). CDR3 coding DNA: TGTGCCAGCAGTTACGGTGGGGGGGGGCCCGGCGGGGAGCTGTTTTTT. Its translation: CASSYGGGGPGGELFF.

The chain joins TRBV10-1 to TRBJ2-5, with a weak D call TRBD2 (6 bases). Germline lookup yields CDR1 WNHNN and CDR2 SYGVQD (reference sequence). CDR3 length equals 14 residues. V lost 5 bases to trimming and J lost 5 bases, with 15 bases between them. The CDR3 is CASSSGLWGETQYF. CDR3 nucleotides: TGCGCCAGCAGTTCGGGACTCTGGGGTGAGACCCAGTACTTC.

V usage is TRBV11-2 and J usage is TRBJ2-5; TRBD2 matches at 11 bases. The CDR3 is 16 residues long. The V and J ends lost 5 bases and 1 base, in that order; junction bases with no gene match: 6. Germline CDR1 and CDR2: SGHAT and FQNNGV. CDR3 region: CASSLNSGGAQETQYF. Here the CDR3 DNA reads TGTGCCAGCAGCCTTAATAGCGGGGGGGCCCAAGAGACCCAGTACTTC. The full variable domain, its missing parts supplied by reference TRBV11-2 and TRBJ2-5, is EAGVAQSPRYKIIEKRQSVAFWCNPISGHATLYWYQQILGQGPKLLIQFQNNGVVDDSQLPKDRFSAERLKGVDSTLKIQPAKLEDSAVYLCASSLNSGGAQETQYFGPGTRLLVL.

The chain carries TRBV30 and TRBJ2-3; 7 nucleotides agree with TRBD2. The CDR3 is 15 amino acids. Germline CDR1 reads GTSNPN; CDR2 reads SVGIG (reference sequence). Germline trimming cut 3 bases from V and 4 bases from J; bases unmatched to any gene: 10. The CDR3 DNA sequence: TGTGCCTGGAGCCCCGGGGGGAGGGAGGCAGATACGCAGTATTTT. This gives the protein CAWSPGGREADTQYF. The variable domain in full, completed from reference TRBV30 and TRBJ2-3, reads SQTIHQWPATLVQPVGSPLSLECTVEGTSNPNLYWYRQAAGRGLQLLFYSVGIGQISSEVPQNLSASRPQDRQFILSSKKLLLSDSGFYLCAWSPGGREADTQYFGPGTRLTVL.

The rearrangement uses TRBV5-1 and TRBJ1-1; the D gene is possibly TRBD1 (5 bases). V lost 3 bases and J 0 bases, leaving 9 bases between the germline ends. CDR3 length equals 14 residues. Germline CDR1 and CDR2: SGHRS and YFSETQ. CDR3 in DNA: TGCGCCAGCAGCTCGACAGCCATGAACACTGAAGCTTTCTTT. Translated: CASSSTAMNTEAFF.

V usage is TRBV14 and J usage is TRBJ2-7; no reliable D call. In germline, CDR1 is SGHDN, CDR2 FVKESK. The CDR3 contains 12 residues. The germline V and J ends were trimmed by 4 bases and 2 bases, with 6 bases remaining between them. Here the CDR3 reads CASSRQAYEQYF. CDR3 in DNA: TGTGCCAGCAGCCGCCAGGCCTACGAGCAGTACTTC.

This clone showed up just a few times. The V call is TRBV21-1, the J call TRBJ2-5; the D call in the table, TRBD1, was not verified against the DNA. TRBV21-1 is noted as a pseudogene. This CDR3 has 13 amino acids. The CDR3 DNA follows: TGTGCCAGCAGCAGGGGCGCCGGGGAGACCCAGTACTTC. It translates to CASSRGAGETQYF.

This clone was recorded a few times. The chain recombines TRBV6-5 with TRBJ2-2, with D unresolved. V lost 5 bases, J lost 5 bases, and 9 bases lay in between. This CDR3 has 13 amino acids. Per germline, CDR1 MNHEY and CDR2 SVGAGI. This CDR3 reads CASSPRGTGELFF. Written as DNA, the CDR3 is TGTGCCAGCAGTCCGCGTGGTACCGGGGAGCTGTTTTTT.

J is TRBJ2-1 and V is TRBV27, with 16 bases that match TRBD2. V trimming: 3 bases; J trimming: 1 base; junction bases outside the gene matches: 6. The V gene's germline CDR1 is MNHEY and CDR2 SMNVEV (reference sequence). The CDR3 consists of 19 residues. The CDR3 region is CASSLGGLAGGYSYNEQFF. The CDR3 DNA follows: TGTGCCAGCAGTTTGGGGGGACTAGCGGGGGGGTATTCCTACAATGAGCAGTTCTTC.

The chain uses TRBV5-1 and TRBJ2-7, with 12 bases fitting TRBD2. CDR1 and CDR2 from the germline V gene are SGHRS and YFSETQ. V trimming: 4 bases; J trimming: 2 bases; junction bases outside the gene matches: 7. This CDR3 region has 16 residues. As DNA, the CDR3 is TGCGCCAGCAGCCCGGGAAGGACTAGCGGGGCCTACGAGCAGTACTTC. This encodes CASSPGRTSGAYEQYF.

The chain couples TRBV6-1 to TRBJ2-5; D perhaps matches TRBD2 (6 bases). In germline, CDR1 is MNHNS, CDR2 SASEGT. This CDR3 has 18 amino acids. V lost 2 bases and J lost 8, with 27 bases in between. The CDR3 protein is CASSEKWGGVSPRRTQYF. CDR3 DNA sequence: TGTGCCAGCAGTGAAAAGTGGGGCGGGGTCTCCCCAAGACGAACCCAGTACTTC.

The chain joins TRBV2 to TRBJ2-2, with TRBD1 matching over 9 bases. With V trimmed by 4 bases and J by 5 bases, 5 bases remained unmatched. The CDR3 is made up of 15 amino acids. The V gene's germline CDR1 is SNHLY and CDR2 FYNNEI. DNA of the CDR3: TGTGCCAGCAGTGGTCCGACAGGGGGGACCGGGGAGCTGTTTTTT. Amino acid sequence: CASSGPTGGTGELFF. The variable domain in full, with the rest retrieved from reference TRBV2 and TRBJ2-2, is EPEVTQTPSHQVTQMGQEVILRCVPISNHLYFYWYRQILGQKVEFLVSFYNNEISEKSEIFDDQFSVERPDGSNFTLKIRSTKLEDSAMYFCASSGPTGGTGELFFGEGSRLTVL.

The V gene is TRBV5-1, the J gene TRBJ2-2; D unresolved. Germline V gives CDR1 SGHRS, CDR2 YFSETQ. The CDR3 is made up of 16 amino acids. V was shortened by 0 bases and J by 0 bases, with 9 bases between the two germline ends. CDR3 sequence reads: CASSLVVQANTGELFF. The CDR3 DNA is TGCGCCAGCAGCTTGGTTGTACAAGCGAACACCGGGGAGCTGTTTTTT.